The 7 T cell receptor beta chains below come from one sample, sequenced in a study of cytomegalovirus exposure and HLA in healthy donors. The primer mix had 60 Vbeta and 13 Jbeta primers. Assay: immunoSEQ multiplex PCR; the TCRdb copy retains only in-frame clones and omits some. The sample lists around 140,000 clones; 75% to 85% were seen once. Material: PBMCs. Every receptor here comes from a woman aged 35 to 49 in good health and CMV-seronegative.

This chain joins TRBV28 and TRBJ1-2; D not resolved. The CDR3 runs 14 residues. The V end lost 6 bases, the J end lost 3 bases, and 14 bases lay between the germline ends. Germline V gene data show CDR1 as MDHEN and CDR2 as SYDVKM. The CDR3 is CASRIGRIYYGYTF. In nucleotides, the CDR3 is TGTGCCAGCAGAATAGGCAGGATATACTATGGCTACACCTTC.

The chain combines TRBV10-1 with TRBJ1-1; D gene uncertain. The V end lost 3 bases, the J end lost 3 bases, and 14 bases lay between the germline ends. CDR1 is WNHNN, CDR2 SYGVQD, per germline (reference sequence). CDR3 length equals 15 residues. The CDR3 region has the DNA TGCGCCAGCAGTGACCCCTTGGGTGGGCACACTGAAGCTTTCTTT. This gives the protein CASSDPLGGHTEAFF.

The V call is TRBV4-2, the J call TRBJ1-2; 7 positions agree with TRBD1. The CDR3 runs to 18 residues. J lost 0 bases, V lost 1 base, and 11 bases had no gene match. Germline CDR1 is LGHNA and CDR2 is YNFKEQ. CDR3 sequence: CASSQVVVGDSPNYGYTF. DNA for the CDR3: TGTGCCAGCAGCCAAGTGGTGGTGGGGGACAGTCCTAACTATGGCTACACCTTC.

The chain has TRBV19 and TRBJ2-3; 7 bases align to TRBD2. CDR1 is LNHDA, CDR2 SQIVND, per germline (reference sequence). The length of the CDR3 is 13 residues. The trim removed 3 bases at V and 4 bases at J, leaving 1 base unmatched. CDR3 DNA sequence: TGTGCCAGTAGTATCCTAGCGGCAGATACGCAGTATTTT. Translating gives CASSILAADTQYF.

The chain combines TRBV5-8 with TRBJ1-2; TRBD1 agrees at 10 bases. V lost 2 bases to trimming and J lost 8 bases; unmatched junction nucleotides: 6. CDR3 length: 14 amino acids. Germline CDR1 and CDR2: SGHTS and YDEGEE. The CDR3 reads CASSFRDRGRGYTF. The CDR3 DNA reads TGTGCCAGCAGCTTCCGGGACAGGGGACGAGGCTACACCTTC.

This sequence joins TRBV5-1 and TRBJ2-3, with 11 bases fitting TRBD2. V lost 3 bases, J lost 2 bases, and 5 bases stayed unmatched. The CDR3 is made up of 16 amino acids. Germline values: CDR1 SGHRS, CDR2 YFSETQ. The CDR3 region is CASSSRLAGSTDTQYF. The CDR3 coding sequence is TGCGCCAGCAGCTCGAGACTAGCGGGGTCCACAGATACGCAGTATTTT.

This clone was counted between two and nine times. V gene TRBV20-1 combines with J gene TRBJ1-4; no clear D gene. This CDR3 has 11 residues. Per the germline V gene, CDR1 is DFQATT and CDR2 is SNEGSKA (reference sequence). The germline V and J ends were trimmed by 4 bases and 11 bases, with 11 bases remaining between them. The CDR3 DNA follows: TGCAGTGCTATCGGCGGGAACAAACTGTTTTTT. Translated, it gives CSAIGGNKLFF.